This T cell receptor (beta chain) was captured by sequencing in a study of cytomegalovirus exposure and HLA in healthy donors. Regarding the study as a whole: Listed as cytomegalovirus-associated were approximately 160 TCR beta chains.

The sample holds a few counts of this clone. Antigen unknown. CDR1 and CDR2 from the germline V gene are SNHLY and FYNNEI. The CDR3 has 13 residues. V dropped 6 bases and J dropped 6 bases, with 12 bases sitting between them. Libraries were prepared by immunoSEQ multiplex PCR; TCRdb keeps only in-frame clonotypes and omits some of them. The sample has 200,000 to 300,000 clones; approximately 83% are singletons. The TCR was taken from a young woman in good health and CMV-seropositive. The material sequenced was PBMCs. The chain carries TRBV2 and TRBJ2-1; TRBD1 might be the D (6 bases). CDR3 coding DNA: TGTGCCAGCAGCCGGGACAACGGCAATGAGCAGTTCTTC. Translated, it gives CASSRDNGNEQFF.